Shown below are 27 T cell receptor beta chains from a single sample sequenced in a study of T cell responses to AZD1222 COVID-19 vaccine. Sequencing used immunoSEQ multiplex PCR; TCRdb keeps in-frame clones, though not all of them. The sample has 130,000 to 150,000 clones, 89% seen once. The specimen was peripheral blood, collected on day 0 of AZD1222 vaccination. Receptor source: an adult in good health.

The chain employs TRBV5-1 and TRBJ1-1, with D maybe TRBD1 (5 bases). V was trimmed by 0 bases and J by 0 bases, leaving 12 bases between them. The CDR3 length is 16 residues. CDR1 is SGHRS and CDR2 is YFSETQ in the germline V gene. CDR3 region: CASSLGRGALNTEAFF. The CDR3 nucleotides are TGCGCCAGCAGCTTGGGGCGGGGCGCCCTGAACACTGAAGCTTTCTTT.

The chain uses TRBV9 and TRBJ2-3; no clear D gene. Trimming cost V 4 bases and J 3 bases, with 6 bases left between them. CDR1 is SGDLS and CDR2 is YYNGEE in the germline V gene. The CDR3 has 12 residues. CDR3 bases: TGTGCCAGCAGCCAAACTACAGATACGCAGTATTTT. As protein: CASSQTTDTQYF. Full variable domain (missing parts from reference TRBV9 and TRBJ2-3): DSGVTQTPKHLITATGQRVTLRCSPRSGDLSVYWYQQSLDQGLQFLIQYYNGEERAKGNILERFSAQQFPDLHSELNLSSLELGDSALYFCASSQTTDTQYFGPGTRLTVL.

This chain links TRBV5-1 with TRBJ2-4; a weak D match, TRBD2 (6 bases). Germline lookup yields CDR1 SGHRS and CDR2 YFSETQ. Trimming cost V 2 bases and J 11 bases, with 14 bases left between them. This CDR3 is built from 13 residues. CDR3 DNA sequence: TGCGCCAGCAGCTTCCGACTAGGCGGTCTTCAGTACTTC. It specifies CASSFRLGGLQYF.

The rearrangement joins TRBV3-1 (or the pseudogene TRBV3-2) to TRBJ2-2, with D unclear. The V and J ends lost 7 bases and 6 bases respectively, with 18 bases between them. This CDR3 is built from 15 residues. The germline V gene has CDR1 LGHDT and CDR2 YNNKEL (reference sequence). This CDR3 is CASTLHSKASGELFF. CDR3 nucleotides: TGTGCCAGCACCTTACACAGCAAGGCGTCCGGGGAGCTGTTTTTT.

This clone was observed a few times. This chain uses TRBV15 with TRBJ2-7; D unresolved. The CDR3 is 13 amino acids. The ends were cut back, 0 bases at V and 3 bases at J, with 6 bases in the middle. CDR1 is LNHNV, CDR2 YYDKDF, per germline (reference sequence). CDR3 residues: CATSRDNGYEQYF. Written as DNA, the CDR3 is TGTGCCACCAGCAGAGATAACGGCTACGAGCAGTACTTC.

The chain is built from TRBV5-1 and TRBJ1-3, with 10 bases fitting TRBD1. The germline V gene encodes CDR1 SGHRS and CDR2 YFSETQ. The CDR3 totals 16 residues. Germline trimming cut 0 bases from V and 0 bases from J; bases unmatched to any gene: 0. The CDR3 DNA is TGCGCCAGCAGCTTGGGGACAGGGGGCTCTGGAAACACCATATATTTT. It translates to CASSLGTGGSGNTIYF.

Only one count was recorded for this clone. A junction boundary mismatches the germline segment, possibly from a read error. The CDR3: CASSYDRVSF. As DNA, the CDR3 is TGTGCCAGCAGTTACGACCGCGTTTCCTTC. The chain uses TRBV6-6 and TRBJ1-2; D call uncertain. The CDR3 spans 10 residues. Germline CDR1 reads MNHNY; CDR2 reads SVGAGI (reference sequence).

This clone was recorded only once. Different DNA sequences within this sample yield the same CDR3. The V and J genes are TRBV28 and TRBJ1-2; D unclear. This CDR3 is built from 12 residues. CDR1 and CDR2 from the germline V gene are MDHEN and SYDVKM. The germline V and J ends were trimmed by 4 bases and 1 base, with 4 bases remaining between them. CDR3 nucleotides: TGTGCCAGCAGTTCAAATAACTATGGCTACACCTTC. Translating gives CASSSNNYGYTF.

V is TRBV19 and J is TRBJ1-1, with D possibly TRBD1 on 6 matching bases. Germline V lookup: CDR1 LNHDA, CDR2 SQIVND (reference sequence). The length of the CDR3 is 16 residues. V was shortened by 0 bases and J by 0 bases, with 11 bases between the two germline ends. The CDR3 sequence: CASSIDGGRVNTEAFF. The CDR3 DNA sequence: TGTGCCAGTAGTATAGATGGGGGCAGGGTGAACACTGAAGCTTTCTTT.

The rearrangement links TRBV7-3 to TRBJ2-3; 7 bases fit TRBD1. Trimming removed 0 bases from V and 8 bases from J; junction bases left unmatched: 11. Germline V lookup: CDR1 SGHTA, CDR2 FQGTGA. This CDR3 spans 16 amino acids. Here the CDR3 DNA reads TGTGCCAGCAGCTTAACGCCGGGACAGAGACATCCTACGCAGTATTTT. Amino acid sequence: CASSLTPGQRHPTQYF.

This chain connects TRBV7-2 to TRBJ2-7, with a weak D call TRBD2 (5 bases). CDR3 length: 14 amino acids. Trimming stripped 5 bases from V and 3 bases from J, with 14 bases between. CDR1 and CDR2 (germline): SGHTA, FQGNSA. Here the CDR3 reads CASSNGVRGYEQYF. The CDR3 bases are TGTGCCAGCAGCAACGGGGTTAGAGGCTACGAGCAGTACTTC.

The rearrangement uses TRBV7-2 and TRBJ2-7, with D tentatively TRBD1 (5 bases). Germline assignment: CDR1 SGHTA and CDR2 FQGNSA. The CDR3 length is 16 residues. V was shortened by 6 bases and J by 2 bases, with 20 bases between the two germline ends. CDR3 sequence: CASSLGLGSEPYEQYF. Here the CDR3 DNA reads TGTGCCAGCAGTTTGGGGCTTGGAAGCGAGCCCTACGAGCAGTACTTC.

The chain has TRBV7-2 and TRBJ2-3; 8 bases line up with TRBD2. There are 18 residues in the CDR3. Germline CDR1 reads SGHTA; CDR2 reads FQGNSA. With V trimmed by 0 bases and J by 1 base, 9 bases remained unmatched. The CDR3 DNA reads TGTGCCAGCAGCTTAGCGATATTAGCGGGGTTTGGCACAGATACGCAGTATTTT. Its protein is CASSLAILAGFGTDTQYF.

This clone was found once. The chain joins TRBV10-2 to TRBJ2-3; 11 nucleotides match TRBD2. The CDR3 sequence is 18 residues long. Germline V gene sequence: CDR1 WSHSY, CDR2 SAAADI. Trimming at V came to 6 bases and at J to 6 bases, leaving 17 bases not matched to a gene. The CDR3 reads CASSRTSGLVGVVDTQYF. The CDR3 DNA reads TGCGCCAGCAGCAGGACTAGCGGGCTTGTTGGTGTCGTGGATACGCAGTATTTT.

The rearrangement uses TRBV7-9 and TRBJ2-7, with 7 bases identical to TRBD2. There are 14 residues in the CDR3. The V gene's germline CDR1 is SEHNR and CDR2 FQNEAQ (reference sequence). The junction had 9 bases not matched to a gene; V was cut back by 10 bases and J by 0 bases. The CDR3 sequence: CATKGAGNSYEQYF. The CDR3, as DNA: TGTGCCACCAAGGGAGCGGGAAACTCCTACGAGCAGTACTTC.

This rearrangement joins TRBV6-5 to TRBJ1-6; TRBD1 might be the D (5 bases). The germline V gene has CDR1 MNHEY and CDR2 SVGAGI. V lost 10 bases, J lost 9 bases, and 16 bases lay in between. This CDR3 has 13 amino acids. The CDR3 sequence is CAIRVTIVSPLHF. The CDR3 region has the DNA TGTGCCATCAGGGTTACCATAGTTTCACCCCTCCACTTT.

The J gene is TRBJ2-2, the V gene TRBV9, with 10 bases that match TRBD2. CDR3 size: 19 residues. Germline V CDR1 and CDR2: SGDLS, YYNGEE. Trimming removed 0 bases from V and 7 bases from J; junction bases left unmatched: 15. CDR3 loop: CASSVESRLAGVNGGELFF. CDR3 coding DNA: TGTGCCAGCAGCGTAGAATCCCGTCTAGCGGGAGTAAATGGCGGGGAGCTGTTTTTT.

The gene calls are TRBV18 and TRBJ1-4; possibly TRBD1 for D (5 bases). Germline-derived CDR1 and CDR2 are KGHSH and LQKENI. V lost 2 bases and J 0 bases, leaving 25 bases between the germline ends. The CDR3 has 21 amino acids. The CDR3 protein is CASSPRPQAGRAFPTNEKLFF. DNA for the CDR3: TGTGCCAGCTCACCAAGGCCGCAAGCGGGCAGGGCTTTCCCAACTAATGAAAAACTGTTTTTT.

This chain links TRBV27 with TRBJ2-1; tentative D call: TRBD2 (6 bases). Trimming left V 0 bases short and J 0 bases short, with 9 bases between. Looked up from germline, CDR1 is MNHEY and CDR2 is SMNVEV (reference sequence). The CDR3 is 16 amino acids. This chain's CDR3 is CASSLSAGFSYNEQFF. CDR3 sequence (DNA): TGTGCCAGCAGTTTATCGGCGGGATTCTCCTACAATGAGCAGTTCTTC.

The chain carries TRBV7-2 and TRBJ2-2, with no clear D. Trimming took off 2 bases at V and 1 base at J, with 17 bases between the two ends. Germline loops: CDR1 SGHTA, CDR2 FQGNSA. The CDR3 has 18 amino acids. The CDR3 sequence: CASSLRFIGPGNTGELFF. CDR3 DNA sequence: TGTGCCAGCAGCTTAAGGTTCATTGGGCCTGGGAACACCGGGGAGCTGTTTTTT.

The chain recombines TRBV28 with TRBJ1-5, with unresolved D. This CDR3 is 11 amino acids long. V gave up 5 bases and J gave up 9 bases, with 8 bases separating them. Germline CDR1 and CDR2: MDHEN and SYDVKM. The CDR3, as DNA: TGTGCCAGCAGTACTTGGGGGCCCCAGCATTTT. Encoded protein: CASSTWGPQHF.

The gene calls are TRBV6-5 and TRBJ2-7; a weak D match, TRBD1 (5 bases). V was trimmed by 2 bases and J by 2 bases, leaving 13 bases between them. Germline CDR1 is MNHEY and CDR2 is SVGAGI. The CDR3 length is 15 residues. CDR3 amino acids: CASSYLKGETYEQYF. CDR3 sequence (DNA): TGTGCCAGCAGTTACCTGAAAGGGGAAACCTACGAGCAGTACTTC.

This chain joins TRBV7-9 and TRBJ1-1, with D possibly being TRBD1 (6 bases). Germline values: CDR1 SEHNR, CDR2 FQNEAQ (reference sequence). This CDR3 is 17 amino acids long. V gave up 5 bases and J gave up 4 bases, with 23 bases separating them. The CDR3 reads CASSQRAGETIGTEAFF. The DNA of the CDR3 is TGTGCCAGCAGCCAGAGGGCAGGGGAGACAATAGGCACTGAAGCTTTCTTT.

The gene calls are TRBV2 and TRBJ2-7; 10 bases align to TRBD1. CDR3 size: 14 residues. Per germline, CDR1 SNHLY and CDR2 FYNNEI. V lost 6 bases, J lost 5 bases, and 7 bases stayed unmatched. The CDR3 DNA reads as TGTGCCAGCAGCTACCGGGACAGGGGCAACGAGCAGTACTTC. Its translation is CASSYRDRGNEQYF.

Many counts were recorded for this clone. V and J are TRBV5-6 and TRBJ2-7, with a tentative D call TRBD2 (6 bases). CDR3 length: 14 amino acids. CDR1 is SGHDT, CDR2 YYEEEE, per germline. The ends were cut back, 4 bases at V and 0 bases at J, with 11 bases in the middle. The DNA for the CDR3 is TGTGCCAGCAGCCCGGACGGGAGCTCCTACGAGCAGTACTTC. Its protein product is CASSPDGSSYEQYF. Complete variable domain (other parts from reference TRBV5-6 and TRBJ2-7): DAGVTQSPTHLIKTRGQQVTLRCSPKSGHDTVSWYQQALGQGPQFIFQYYEEEERQRGNFPDRFSGHQFPNYSSELNVNALLLGDSALYLCASSPDGSSYEQYFGPGTRLTVT.

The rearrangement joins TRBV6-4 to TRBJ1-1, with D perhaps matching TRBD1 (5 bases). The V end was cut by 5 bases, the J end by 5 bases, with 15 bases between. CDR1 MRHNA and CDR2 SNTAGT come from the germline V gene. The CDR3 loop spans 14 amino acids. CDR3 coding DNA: TGTGCCAGCAGTAAGGAGGTGGGGGGGACTGAAGCTTTCTTT. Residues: CASSKEVGGTEAFF.

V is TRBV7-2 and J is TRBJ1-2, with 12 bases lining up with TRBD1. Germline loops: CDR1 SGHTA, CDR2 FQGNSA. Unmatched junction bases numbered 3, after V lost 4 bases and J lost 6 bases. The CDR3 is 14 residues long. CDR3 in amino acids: CASSSRDRGHGYTF. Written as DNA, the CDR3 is TGTGCCAGCAGCTCCCGGGACAGGGGGCATGGCTACACCTTC.